This T cell receptor beta chain was recorded in a study of T cells in Graves' hyperthyroidism and ophthalmopathy. There were TCR beta CDR3 regions amplified from RNA transcripts. A first-round RT-PCR of the TCR CDR3 used the HTBI primer set. TCRdb independently ran MiXCR on the multiplex PCR reads; one entry per CDR3 protein. This table has hundreds of thousands of distinct CDR3 sequences, approximately 15% appearing once. Trimming at V came to 3 bases and at J to 0 bases, leaving 13 bases not matched to a gene. CDR1 SGHAT and CDR2 FQNNGV come from the germline V gene. The CDR3 length is 19 residues. The TCR sequence derives from a woman in her fifties or sixties with Graves' ophthalmopathy. The V and J genes are TRBV11-2 and TRBJ2-1, with 8 bases fitting TRBD2. The sample was blood. For the CDR3, the DNA is TGTGCCAGCAGCTTGAGGGCGAGCGGGAGCCTCCGCTCCTACAATGAGCAGTTCTTC. It is translated as CASSLRASGSLRSYNEQFF.